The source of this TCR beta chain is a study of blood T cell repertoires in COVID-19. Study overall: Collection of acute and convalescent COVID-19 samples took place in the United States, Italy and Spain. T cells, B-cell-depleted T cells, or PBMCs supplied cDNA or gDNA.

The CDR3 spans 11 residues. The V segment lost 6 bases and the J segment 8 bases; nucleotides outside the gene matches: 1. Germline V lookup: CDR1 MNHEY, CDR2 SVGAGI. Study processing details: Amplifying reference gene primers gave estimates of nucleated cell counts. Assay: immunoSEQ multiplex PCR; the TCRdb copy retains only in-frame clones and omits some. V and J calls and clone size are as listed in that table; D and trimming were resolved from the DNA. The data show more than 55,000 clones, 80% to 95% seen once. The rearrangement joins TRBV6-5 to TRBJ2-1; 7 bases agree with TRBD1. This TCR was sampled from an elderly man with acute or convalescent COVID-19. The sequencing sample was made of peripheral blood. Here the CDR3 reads CASRQGYEQFF. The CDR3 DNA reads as TGTGCCAGCAGACAGGGGTATGAGCAGTTCTTC.